This passage covers 8 T cell receptor beta chains from one sample sequenced in a study of shared clonotypes between healthy human individuals. Terminally differentiated effector memory CD45RA+ cells were left out of the naive CD8 fraction, which was CD45RO-negative and positively selected for CCR7. Using immunoSEQ multiplex PCR, the repertoire was profiled, and TCRdb retains in-frame clones only, with some absent. The sample includes around 650,000 clones, 90% to 97% of them seen just once. The specimen sequenced was naive CD8+ T cells sorted from blood. All receptors derive from a woman in her twenties or thirties in good health.

The J gene is TRBJ2-1, the V gene TRBV2; 10 nucleotides match TRBD2. Looked up from germline, CDR1 is SNHLY and CDR2 is FYNNEI. V lost 8 bases, J lost 5 bases, and 12 bases stayed unmatched. This CDR3 region has 16 residues. CDR3 nucleotides: TGTGCCAGCGCACTTCTAGCGGGAGAGAGACACAATGAGCAGTTCTTC. Protein sequence: CASALLAGERHNEQFF. The full variable domain, completed using reference TRBV2 and TRBJ2-1, is EPEVTQTPSHQVTQMGQEVILRCVPISNHLYFYWYRQILGQKVEFLVSFYNNEISEKSEIFDDQFSVERPDGSNFTLKIRSTKLEDSAMYFCASALLAGERHNEQFFGPGTRLTVL.

Comment on this clone: This CDR3 is also generated by other DNA sequences in the sample. The chain has TRBV7-9 and TRBJ1-2; possibly TRBD1 for D (5 bases). This CDR3 spans 12 amino acids. The V and J ends lost 5 bases and 6 bases respectively, with 10 bases between them. Germline V lookup: CDR1 SEHNR, CDR2 FQNEAQ (reference sequence). DNA of the CDR3: TGTGCCAGCAGCCCGGGGGGGGATGGCTACACCTTC. This gives the protein CASSPGGDGYTF.

This clone was detected only once. The rearrangement joins TRBV1 to TRBJ2-7; TRBD2 is the table's D call, not checked against the DNA. TRBV1 is a documented pseudogene. The CDR3 runs 15 residues. CDR3 sequence (DNA): TGCACCAGCAGCCGGGCTAGCGGGATAACTTACGAGCAGTACTTC. It yields the protein CTSSRASGITYEQYF.

CDR3 protein: CATSPRGRNEQFF. In DNA, the CDR3 is TGTGCCACCAGCCCCCGAGGACGGAATGAGCAGTTCTTC. The V and J genes are TRBV15 and TRBJ2-1, with D hard to call. Germline V gene lookup returns CDR1 LNHNV and CDR2 YYDKDF (reference sequence). CDR3 length equals 13 residues. V was cut by 5 bases and J by 7 bases, with 12 bases left in between. Filled out from reference TRBV15 and TRBJ2-1, the complete variable domain reads DAMVIQNPRYQVTQFGKPVTLSCSQTLNHNVMYWYQQKSSQAPKLLFHYYDKDFNNEADTPDNFQSRRPNTSFCFLDIRSPGLGDTAMYLCATSPRGRNEQFFGPGTRLTVL.

The rearrangement joins TRBV13 to TRBJ2-1; 8 positions match TRBD2. Germline CDR1 PRHDT, CDR2 FYEKMQ (reference sequence). CDR3 size: 15 residues. Germline trimming cut 3 bases from V and 6 bases from J; bases unmatched to any gene: 7. CDR3 protein: CASSLAGGFVNEQFF. The CDR3 nucleotides read TGTGCCAGCAGCTTGGCGGGAGGCTTTGTCAATGAGCAGTTCTTC.

The J gene is TRBJ2-7, the V gene TRBV2; D is unresolved. Germline V gene sequence: CDR1 SNHLY, CDR2 FYNNEI. Trimming shortened V by 6 bases and J by 6 bases, and 21 bases separated the two germline ends. CDR3 length: 15 amino acids. The CDR3 is CASRVKSESLSEQYF. The DNA of the CDR3 is TGTGCCAGCAGGGTTAAATCGGAGTCTCTCTCCGAGCAGTACTTC.

The chain employs TRBV28 and TRBJ2-5; 10 nucleotides match TRBD2. CDR1 and CDR2 from the germline V gene are MDHEN and SYDVKM. This CDR3 comprises 18 residues. J lost 5 bases, V lost 11 bases, and 23 bases had no gene match. DNA for the CDR3: TGTGCCGCAGCTACAGAGCGGCTTTCCAGCGGGAGGGCCGAGACCCAGTACTTC. Translated, it gives CAAATERLSSGRAETQYF.

This chain uses TRBV15 with TRBJ2-3; 7 bases align to TRBD2. V trimming: 0 bases; J trimming: 4 bases; junction bases outside the gene matches: 7. CDR1 is LNHNV and CDR2 is YYDKDF in the germline V gene (reference sequence). CDR3 length: 16 residues. The CDR3 protein is CATSRDWGEGPDTQYF. The CDR3 nucleotides are TGTGCCACCAGCAGAGATTGGGGGGAGGGCCCAGATACGCAGTATTTT.